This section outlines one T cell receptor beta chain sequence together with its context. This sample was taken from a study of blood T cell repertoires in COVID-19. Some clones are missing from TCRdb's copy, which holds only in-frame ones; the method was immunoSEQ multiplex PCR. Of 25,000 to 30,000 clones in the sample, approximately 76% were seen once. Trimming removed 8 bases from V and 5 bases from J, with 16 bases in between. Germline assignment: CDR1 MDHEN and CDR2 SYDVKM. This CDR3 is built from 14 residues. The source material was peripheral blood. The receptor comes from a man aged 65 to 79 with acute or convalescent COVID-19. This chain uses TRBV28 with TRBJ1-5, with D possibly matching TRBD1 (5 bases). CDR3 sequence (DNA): TGTGCCAGCGCCCTACGACAGAGTTATCAGCCCCAGCATTTT. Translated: CASALRQSYQPQHF.